A single sample gave rise to the 24 T cell receptor beta chains below, sequenced in a study of CD8 T cells in Susac syndrome. Random hexamers primed reverse transcription of about 0.45 to 1 ug RNA. MiXCR, run by TCRdb on the immunoSEQ multiplex PCR reads, gives a single entry per CDR3 protein. The profile shows about 70,000 distinct CDR3 sequences, 85% to 95% of them singletons. The material sequenced was CD8+ T cells from PBMCs. These receptors all stem from a human donor in good health.

The V gene is TRBV7-8, the J gene TRBJ2-7; D ambiguous. The CDR3 extends over 12 amino acids. V was trimmed by 3 bases and J by 7 bases, leaving 10 bases between them. Germline assignment: CDR1 SGHVS and CDR2 FQNEAQ. CDR3 sequence (DNA): TGTGCCAGCAGCTTGTCGTCCTGGGAGCAGTACTTC. It codes for CASSLSSWEQYF.

The rearrangement uses TRBV7-2 and TRBJ2-5, with D perhaps being TRBD1 or TRBD2 (5 bases each). Trimming shortened V by 4 bases and J by 1 base, and 10 bases separated the two germline ends. Germline V gene sequence: CDR1 SGHTA, CDR2 FQGNSA. The CDR3 contains 14 residues. CDR3 coding DNA: TGTGCCAGCAGCTATACAGGACTCCAAGAGACCCAGTACTTC. Its translation: CASSYTGLQETQYF.

J is TRBJ2-1 and V is TRBV5-1; unclear D gene. Trimming stripped 4 bases from V and 0 bases from J, with 11 bases between. This CDR3 contains 15 residues. Germline V gene sequence: CDR1 SGHRS, CDR2 YFSETQ. The DNA for the CDR3 is TGCGCCAGCAGCCCCGGCCCCAGCTCCTACAATGAGCAGTTCTTC. Encoded protein: CASSPGPSSYNEQFF.

V and J are TRBV12-3 or TRBV12-4 and TRBJ1-5; a weak D match, TRBD1 (6 bases). Trimming took off 3 bases at V and 4 bases at J, with 10 bases between the two ends. The length of the CDR3 is 14 residues. The CDR3 sequence: CASSFHGQNQPQHF. Written as DNA, the CDR3 is TGTGCCAGCAGTTTCCACGGACAGAATCAGCCCCAGCATTTT.

V gene TRBV7-9 combines with J gene TRBJ1-1, with D possibly being TRBD1 (5 bases). V was cut by 4 bases and J by 0 bases, with 15 bases left in between. The germline gives CDR1 SEHNR, CDR2 FQNEAQ (reference sequence). The CDR3 runs 16 residues. The CDR3 region has the DNA TGTGCCAGCAGCTCGCTAGGGACGCCTATGAACACTGAAGCTTTCTTT. The encoded protein is CASSSLGTPMNTEAFF.

This sequence joins TRBV2 and TRBJ2-7; D uncertain. The germline gives CDR1 SNHLY, CDR2 FYNNEI. The CDR3 is made up of 13 amino acids. With 1 base removed from V and 4 bases from J, the gap between germline ends came to 8 bases. CDR3 residues: CASSEGQSYEQYF. In DNA form, the CDR3 reads TGTGCCAGCAGTGAAGGTCAAAGTTACGAGCAGTACTTC.

This chain uses TRBV4-1 with TRBJ2-7, with 7 bases that match TRBD1. Losses at the gene ends were 5 bases for V and 6 bases for J; bases not matched to a gene: 10. The CDR3 is made up of 14 amino acids. Germline lookup yields CDR1 MGHRA and CDR2 YSYEKL. The CDR3 spells CASSAQQGDGEQYF. In DNA form, the CDR3 reads TGCGCCAGCAGCGCCCAGCAGGGGGACGGCGAGCAGTACTTC.

The chain employs TRBV4-1 and TRBJ1-5; TRBD1 is a possible D gene (5 bases). Germline V gives CDR1 MGHRA, CDR2 YSYEKL. The V and J ends lost 0 bases and 3 bases respectively, with 12 bases between them. This CDR3 spans 16 amino acids. CDR3 in DNA: TGCGCCAGCAGCCAAGACCCTAACAGGCCCAATCAGCCCCAGCATTTT. Encoded protein: CASSQDPNRPNQPQHF.

The rearrangement links TRBV6-2 or TRBV6-3 to TRBJ2-2; D unresolved. CDR3 length: 13 amino acids. Per germline, CDR1 MNHEY and CDR2 SVGEGT. Deletions cut 6 bases from V and 1 base from J, with 6 bases between. The CDR3: CASRRQNTGELFF. The CDR3 nucleotides are TGTGCCAGCAGACGACAGAACACCGGGGAGCTGTTTTTT.

The V call is TRBV4-1, the J call TRBJ2-4; 8 bases match TRBD1. Germline V CDR1 and CDR2: MGHRA, YSYEKL. J was trimmed by 0 bases and V by 4 bases; bases with no gene match: 8. This CDR3 is 17 amino acids long. CDR3 protein: CASSPSYRGAAKNIQYF. The CDR3 DNA reads TGCGCCAGCAGCCCCTCTTACAGGGGGGCAGCCAAAAACATTCAGTACTTC.

The gene calls are TRBV7-2 and TRBJ2-5; a possible D gene is TRBD2 (7 bases). V dropped 6 bases and J dropped 5 bases, with 16 bases sitting between them. Germline V gene lookup returns CDR1 SGHTA and CDR2 FQGNSA. CDR3 size: 14 residues. For the CDR3, the DNA is TGTGCCAGCAGGGTGGGGGGGGCCTGGGAGACCCAGTACTTC. Its translation is CASRVGGAWETQYF.

V gene TRBV29-1 combines with J gene TRBJ1-1, with TRBD1 as a possible D gene (6 bases). V dropped 4 bases and J dropped 5 bases, with 17 bases sitting between them. The V gene's germline CDR1 is SQVTM and CDR2 ANQGSEA. The CDR3 is made up of 14 amino acids. In DNA form, the CDR3 reads TGCAGCGTTGCTTGGTGGGGGCGAGGGACTGAAGCTTTCTTT. This encodes CSVAWWGRGTEAFF. The variable domain in full, with the rest retrieved from reference TRBV29-1 and TRBJ1-1, is SAVISQKPSRDICQRGTSLTIQCQVDSQVTMMFWYRQQPGQSLTLIATANQGSEATYESGFVIDKFPISRPNLTFSTLTVSNMSPEDSSIYLCSVAWWGRGTEAFFGQGTRLTVV.

J is TRBJ2-2 and V is TRBV19; D might be TRBD1 (6 bases). With 10 bases removed from V and 0 bases from J, the gap between germline ends came to 12 bases. This CDR3 contains 14 residues. Germline-derived CDR1 and CDR2 are LNHDA and SQIVND (reference sequence). CDR3 DNA sequence: TGTGCCACCCGAGAGGGGGCGAACACCGGGGAGCTGTTTTTT. Translated: CATREGANTGELFF.

DNA of the CDR3: TGTGCCAGCAGCCAAGTGGCGGGGAGCTCCTACAATGAGCAGTTCTTC. This codes for CASSQVAGSSYNEQFF. The chain recombines TRBV14 with TRBJ2-1; tentatively, D is TRBD2 (6 bases). Trimming left V 1 base short and J 0 bases short, with 10 bases between. CDR1 and CDR2 from the germline V gene are SGHDN and FVKESK. The CDR3 length is 16 residues.

The rearrangement uses TRBV29-1 and TRBJ2-5; tentative D call: TRBD1 (7 bases). Trimming pared 7 bases from V and 4 bases from J, leaving 16 bases between. The CDR3 length is 13 residues. Germline V gene sequence: CDR1 SQVTM, CDR2 ANQGSEA. The CDR3 DNA sequence: TGCAGCGGGTCGGAGGGGGCGGTAGAGACCCAGTACTTC. Protein sequence: CSGSEGAVETQYF.

The CDR3 coding sequence is TGTGCCAGCAGTTACTCTTCCGGGGAAACAATCGAAAAACTGTTTTTT. This encodes CASSYSSGETIEKLFF. The chain uses TRBV6-5 and TRBJ1-4, with unresolved D. The CDR3 sequence is 16 residues long. Germline CDR1 is MNHEY and CDR2 is SVGAGI. V was pared by 0 bases and J by 8 bases, with 16 bases between.

This clonotype is a singleton in its sample. The gene calls are TRBV29-1 and TRBJ1-1; no clear D gene. Germline values: CDR1 SQVTM, CDR2 ANQGSEA. V gave up 6 bases and J gave up 5 bases, with 19 bases separating them. This CDR3 spans 14 amino acids. The CDR3 DNA sequence: TGCAGCGTAACCCCCCGCAGCCTTGAGACTGAAGCTTTCTTT. Amino acid sequence: CSVTPRSLETEAFF.

The chain has TRBV5-1 and TRBJ1-1; no reliable D call. The germline gives CDR1 SGHRS, CDR2 YFSETQ. The V end was cut by 2 bases, the J end by 3 bases, with 11 bases between. The CDR3 has 14 residues. In DNA form, the CDR3 reads TGCGCCAGCAGCTTTGCACGGAGGGACACTGAAGCTTTCTTT. Amino acid sequence: CASSFARRDTEAFF. The full variable domain, with the rest looked up from reference TRBV5-1 and TRBJ1-1, is KAGVTQTPRYLIKTRGQQVTLSCSPISGHRSVSWYQQTPGQGLQFLFEYFSETQRNKGNFPGRFSGRQFSNSRSEMNVSTLELGDSALYLCASSFARRDTEAFFGQGTRLTVV.

The V and J genes are TRBV7-6 and TRBJ1-1, with D maybe TRBD1 (6 bases). Germline V gene data show CDR1 as SGHVS and CDR2 as FNYEAQ. V lost 5 bases, J lost 5 bases, and 18 bases lay in between. The CDR3 is 15 amino acids. CDR3 in amino acids: CASSQPQGYGTEAFF. The CDR3 DNA reads TGTGCCAGCAGCCAGCCACAGGGTTATGGGACTGAAGCTTTCTTT.

The gene calls are TRBV6-2 or TRBV6-3 and TRBJ2-7, with D perhaps matching TRBD1 (6 bases). The V end lost 5 bases, the J end lost 2 bases, and 10 bases lay between the germline ends. The germline V gene encodes CDR1 MNHEY and CDR2 SVGEGT. The CDR3 loop spans 13 amino acids. CDR3 in amino acids: CASSRQETYEQYV. The CDR3 region has the DNA TGTGCCAGCAGTCGACAGGAGACCTACGAGCAGTACGTC.

V and J are TRBV27 and TRBJ1-4, with TRBD1 as a possible D gene (5 bases). The CDR3 spans 16 residues. V gave up 5 bases and J gave up 8 bases, with 21 bases separating them. Germline assignment: CDR1 MNHEY and CDR2 SMNVEV (reference sequence). DNA for the CDR3: TGTGCCAGCAGTCCTCCGGGCCCCCGAGGGGAGGAAAAACTGTTTTTT. As protein: CASSPPGPRGEEKLFF. The full variable domain, in which reference TRBV27 and TRBJ1-4 provide the parts outside the CDR3, is EAQVTQNPRYLITVTGKKLTVTCSQNMNHEYMSWYRQDPGLGLRQIYYSMNVEVTDKGDVPEGYKVSRKEKRNFPLILESPSPNQTSLYFCASSPPGPRGEEKLFFGSGTQLSVL.

J is TRBJ2-2 and V is TRBV12-3 or TRBV12-4; no firm D call. CDR3 size: 11 residues. Deletions cut 3 bases from V and 6 bases from J, with 2 bases between. The CDR3 spells CASSFPGELFF. For the CDR3, the DNA is TGTGCCAGCAGTTTTCCCGGGGAGCTGTTTTTT.

The chain has TRBV5-1 and TRBJ2-1; 11 nucleotides agree with TRBD2. Germline CDR1 and CDR2: SGHRS and YFSETQ. J lost 8 bases, V lost 7 bases, and 5 bases had no gene match. The CDR3 has 13 amino acids. The CDR3 loop is CASSSGGFHEQFF. For the CDR3, the DNA is TGCGCCAGCTCTAGCGGGGGGTTTCATGAGCAGTTCTTC. Combining the CDR3 with reference TRBV5-1 and TRBJ2-1 gives the whole variable domain KAGVTQTPRYLIKTRGQQVTLSCSPISGHRSVSWYQQTPGQGLQFLFEYFSETQRNKGNFPGRFSGRQFSNSRSEMNVSTLELGDSALYLCASSSGGFHEQFFGPGTRLTVL.

The V gene is TRBV4-1, the J gene TRBJ2-1; D might be TRBD2 (5 bases). The V end lost 5 bases, the J end lost 0 bases, and 11 bases lay between the germline ends. Germline loops: CDR1 MGHRA, CDR2 YSYEKL. This CDR3 is 15 amino acids long. CDR3 nucleotides: TGCGCCAGCAGCTTCGGGGTAACCTCCTACAATGAGCAGTTCTTC. This encodes CASSFGVTSYNEQFF.